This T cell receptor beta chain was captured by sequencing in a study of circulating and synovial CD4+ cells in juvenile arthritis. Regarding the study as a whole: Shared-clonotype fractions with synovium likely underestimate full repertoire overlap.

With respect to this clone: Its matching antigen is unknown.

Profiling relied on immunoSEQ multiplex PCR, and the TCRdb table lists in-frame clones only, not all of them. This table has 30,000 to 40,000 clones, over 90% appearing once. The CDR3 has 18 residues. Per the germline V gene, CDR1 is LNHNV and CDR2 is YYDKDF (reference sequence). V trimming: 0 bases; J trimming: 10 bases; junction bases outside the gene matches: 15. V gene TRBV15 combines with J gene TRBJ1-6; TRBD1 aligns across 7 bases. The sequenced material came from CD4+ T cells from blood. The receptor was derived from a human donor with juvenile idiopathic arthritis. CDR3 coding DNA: TGTGCCACCAGCAGAGATTGGGACAGTCTCAAAGGGAGGTCACCCCTCCACTTT. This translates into CATSRDWDSLKGRSPLHF. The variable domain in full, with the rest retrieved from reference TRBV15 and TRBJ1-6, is DAMVIQNPRYQVTQFGKPVTLSCSQTLNHNVMYWYQQKSSQAPKLLFHYYDKDFNNEADTPDNFQSRRPNTSFCFLDIRSPGLGDTAMYLCATSRDWDSLKGRSPLHFGNGTRLTVT.